A single TCR beta chain is shown here with its context. This sample is part of a study of CD8 T cells in Susac syndrome. RNA was extracted with the RNeasy kit, and a quantity of roughly 0.45 to 1 ug was reverse transcribed using random hexamers. Using its own MiXCR run on the immunoSEQ multiplex PCR reads, TCRdb lists one record per CDR3 protein. The data hold roughly 120,000 distinct CDR3 sequences, with more than 90% observed a single time. V shed 3 bases and J shed 1 base, with 10 bases lying between them. The length of the CDR3 is 14 residues. This clonotype originated in a human donor in good health. Sequencing used CD4+ T cells from PBMCs. The chain has TRBV12-3 or TRBV12-4 and TRBJ2-7; D is undetermined. The CDR3 loop reads CASSLDTNSYEQYF. DNA of the CDR3: TGTGCCAGCAGTTTGGATACTAATTCCTACGAGCAGTACTTC.